The 25 T cell receptor beta chains reported below all come from one sample, sequenced in a study of T cell responses to AZD1222 COVID-19 vaccine (dated by TCRdb to the early 2020s). Per the publication, the time point label means: about 28 days (+/-7) after the second vaccine dose. Library creation used the immunoSEQ multiplex PCR assay. Sourced from immuneACCESS, this table was stored by TCRdb with only in-frame sequences that have V and J called. A share of the clones is absent; for the studies checked, an unresolved V gene accounts for under half, and the remainder has no known explanation. For this sample the table gives about 110,000 clones, of which roughly 89% were detected only once. Of the sample, about 15% falls within the top ten clones. The sample in question was peripheral blood, obtained 28 days after the second AZD1222 dose. The receptors were gathered from an adult who received the AZD1222 COVID-19 vaccine.

This chain links TRBV11-2 with TRBJ2-7; D uncertain. Germline V gene sequence: CDR1 SGHAT, CDR2 FQNNGV. V shed 0 bases and J shed 0 bases, with 9 bases lying between them. CDR3 size: 15 residues. CDR3 nucleotides: TGTGCCAGCAGCTTAGATCCCGCAGTCTCCTACGAGCAGTACTTC. This encodes CASSLDPAVSYEQYF.

In its sample, this clone was seen once. The rearrangement links TRBV6-2 or TRBV6-3 to TRBJ2-7; TRBD2 aligns across 8 bases. V trimming: 0 bases; J trimming: 2 bases; junction bases outside the gene matches: 3. Germline assignment: CDR1 MNHEY and CDR2 SVGEGT. The CDR3 contains 15 residues. Here the CDR3 reads CASSYSSGTTYEQYF. CDR3 in DNA: TGTGCCAGCAGTTACTCTAGCGGGACCACCTACGAGCAGTACTTC.

The chain combines TRBV3-1 (or the pseudogene TRBV3-2) with TRBJ2-1; 11 positions agree with TRBD2. The J segment lost 6 bases and the V segment lost 4 bases, leaving 11 bases of the junction unmatched. The CDR3 covers 17 residues. Germline V gene sequence: CDR1 LGHDT, CDR2 YNNKEL (reference sequence). CDR3 in amino acids: CASSPILAGGDFNEQFF. The CDR3 nucleotides read TGTGCCAGCAGCCCCATTTTAGCGGGGGGGGACTTCAATGAGCAGTTCTTC.

This chain joins TRBV4-1 and TRBJ2-2, with 9 bases identical to TRBD2. Trimming removed 3 bases from V and 3 bases from J; junction bases left unmatched: 11. CDR3 length: 18 residues. CDR1 and CDR2 (germline): MGHRA, YSYEKL. CDR3 DNA: TGCGCCAGCAGCCAGCGACAGAGGACTAGCGTTGACACCGGGGAGCTGTTTTTT. This translates into CASSQRQRTSVDTGELFF.

CDR3 DNA: TGTGCCAGCACGGGGGCAGGGTACGAGCAGTACTTC. Its protein is CASTGAGYEQYF. V is TRBV7-3 and J is TRBJ2-7, with D tentatively TRBD1 or TRBD2 (6 bases each). In germline, CDR1 is SGHTA, CDR2 FQGTGA. CDR3 length equals 12 residues. Trimming left V 7 bases short and J 4 bases short, with 11 bases between.

The chain joins TRBV6-5 to TRBJ2-7, with D hard to call. CDR3 length: 15 amino acids. Germline CDR1 is MNHEY and CDR2 is SVGAGI. The V and J ends lost 4 bases and 7 bases respectively, with 20 bases between them. CDR3 residues: CASSSQDVGNLEQYF. CDR3 sequence (DNA): TGTGCCAGCAGTTCCCAGGACGTCGGTAATCTGGAGCAGTACTTC.

The chain links TRBV28 to TRBJ1-2, with D hard to call. CDR3 length equals 14 residues. CDR1 and CDR2 from the germline V gene are MDHEN and SYDVKM. Trimming left V 3 bases short and J 7 bases short, with 15 bases between. The CDR3 loop is CASSFPPTPSGYTF. CDR3 bases: TGTGCCAGCAGTTTCCCACCGACCCCAAGTGGCTACACCTTC.

This chain joins TRBV28 and TRBJ2-7; D is unclear. This CDR3 has 15 residues. V lost 8 bases, J lost 2 bases, and 19 bases lay in between. CDR1 and CDR2 (germline): MDHEN, SYDVKM. DNA of the CDR3: TGTGCCAGCGGTCCTGTCGGCCGAGTCACCTACGAGCAGTACTTC. Translation gives CASGPVGRVTYEQYF.

This sequence joins TRBV6-5 and TRBJ1-5; the match to TRBD1 covers 10 bases. Trimming cost V 11 bases and J 2 bases; bases outside gene matches: 9. CDR1 MNHEY and CDR2 SVGAGI come from the germline V gene. The CDR3 consists of 15 residues. The CDR3 DNA is TGTGCCGGCTACGGGACAGGGGAAGGCAATCAGCCCCAGCATTTT. It translates to CAGYGTGEGNQPQHF.

This clone was observed once. The V gene is TRBV7-2, the J gene TRBJ2-2; D uncertain. The germline gives CDR1 SGHTA, CDR2 FQGNSA. There are 14 residues in the CDR3. The V and J ends lost 4 bases and 3 bases respectively, with 9 bases between them. Here the CDR3 DNA reads TGTGCCAGCAGCTACCCAGAATACACCGGGGAGCTGTTTTTT. The encoded protein is CASSYPEYTGELFF.

This clone was recorded only once. This chain links TRBV2 with TRBJ1-1; possible D gene TRBD1, 6 bases. CDR3 length: 13 residues. CDR1 SNHLY and CDR2 FYNNEI come from the germline V gene. V was trimmed by 2 bases and J by 6 bases, leaving 10 bases between them. CDR3 region: CASSEQGLAEAFF. The CDR3 nucleotides are TGTGCCAGCAGTGAACAGGGGCTCGCTGAAGCTTTCTTT.

The V call is TRBV27, the J call TRBJ2-1; D call uncertain. Looked up from germline, CDR1 is MNHEY and CDR2 is SMNVEV (reference sequence). CDR3 length: 14 residues. The V end lost 9 bases, the J end lost 0 bases, and 12 bases lay between the germline ends. The CDR3 here is CASRGPSSYNEQFF. The CDR3 DNA sequence: TGTGCCAGTCGAGGTCCGAGCTCCTACAATGAGCAGTTCTTC.

CDR3 DNA sequence: TGTGCCAGCAAAGGAGGAAACAATCAGCCCCAGCATTTT. Translation gives CASKGGNNQPQHF. V usage is TRBV6-5 and J usage is TRBJ1-5; D ambiguous. Germline assignment: CDR1 MNHEY and CDR2 SVGAGI. Between the trimmed V and J ends, which lost 7 bases and 3 bases, there was a span of 10 bases. This CDR3 is built from 13 residues.

This clone showed up just once. This chain joins TRBV28 and TRBJ2-1; weak D call: TRBD1 (6 bases). The CDR3 is made up of 17 amino acids. V shed 5 bases and J shed 8 bases, with 25 bases lying between them. The germline V gene has CDR1 MDHEN and CDR2 SYDVKM. The CDR3 DNA is TGTGCCAGCAGTGAGCTTCGGGACACCCAAGTTGGGGATGAGCAGTTCTTC. The encoded protein is CASSELRDTQVGDEQFF.

This chain uses TRBV28 with TRBJ2-5; 9 bases match TRBD2. V shed 5 bases and J 2 bases; nucleotides not matched to a gene: 6. Germline assignment: CDR1 MDHEN and CDR2 SYDVKM. CDR3 size: 15 residues. CDR3 DNA: TGTGCCAGCAGTCTATCGCTAGCGGGGCAAGAGACCCAGTACTTC. Translation: CASSLSLAGQETQYF.

This sequence joins TRBV5-1 and TRBJ2-3; 12 nucleotides match TRBD2. After removal of 3 bases from V and 1 base from J, the junction contained 3 bases not matched to a gene. This CDR3 region has 16 residues. Germline V lookup: CDR1 SGHRS, CDR2 YFSETQ. CDR3 bases: TGCGCCAGCAGCTCGGGACTAGCGGGTCGCACAGATACGCAGTATTTT. This sequence encodes CASSSGLAGRTDTQYF.

This sequence joins TRBV5-6 and TRBJ2-5; no clear D. V was pared by 0 bases and J by 2 bases, with 11 bases between. This CDR3 has 15 residues. CDR1 is SGHDT and CDR2 is YYEEEE in the germline V gene. CDR3 region: CASSLEGSGQETQYF. In nucleotides, the CDR3 is TGTGCCAGCAGCTTGGAGGGAAGTGGGCAAGAGACCCAGTACTTC. The whole variable domain, filled in from reference TRBV5-6 and TRBJ2-5, reads DAGVTQSPTHLIKTRGQQVTLRCSPKSGHDTVSWYQQALGQGPQFIFQYYEEEERQRGNFPDRFSGHQFPNYSSELNVNALLLGDSALYLCASSLEGSGQETQYFGPGTRLLVL.

The chain couples TRBV5-1 to TRBJ1-2, with a tentative D call TRBD1 (6 bases). CDR3 length: 13 amino acids. Trimming pared 2 bases from V and 2 bases from J, leaving 7 bases between. Germline V gene lookup returns CDR1 SGHRS and CDR2 YFSETQ. This CDR3 reads CASSFQGNYGYTF. Here the CDR3 DNA reads TGCGCCAGCAGCTTCCAGGGGAACTATGGCTACACCTTC.

DNA of the CDR3: TGTGCCAGCAGCCGGTGGGGTGGGAGGGCCGATGAGCAGTACTTC. Encoded protein: CASSRWGGRADEQYF. This chain joins TRBV7-8 and TRBJ2-7, with 7 positions matching TRBD2. The CDR3 is 15 amino acids. V shed 5 bases and J 7 bases; nucleotides not matched to a gene: 14. Germline V gene data show CDR1 as SGHVS and CDR2 as FQNEAQ.

The chain couples TRBV5-1 to TRBJ1-2; D call uncertain. This CDR3 contains 13 residues. Trimming pared 2 bases from V and 4 bases from J, leaving 9 bases between. Germline CDR1 and CDR2: SGHRS and YFSETQ. The DNA of the CDR3 is TGCGCCAGCAGCTTTCATGCTGCCTATGGCTACACCTTC. It translates to CASSFHAAYGYTF.

The chain combines TRBV4-2 with TRBJ2-2, with D maybe TRBD1 (6 bases). Germline V gene sequence: CDR1 LGHNA, CDR2 YNFKEQ. The V end lost 0 bases, the J end lost 5 bases, and 16 bases lay between the germline ends. This CDR3 has 17 amino acids. The CDR3 bases are TGTGCCAGCAGCCAAGAAGGCATCAGGGGCGGAACCGGGGAGCTGTTTTTT. Protein: CASSQEGIRGGTGELFF.

The V gene is TRBV7-8, the J gene TRBJ2-3, with 7 bases lining up with TRBD2. The V segment lost 4 bases and the J segment 3 bases; nucleotides outside the gene matches: 10. This CDR3 contains 16 residues. In germline, CDR1 is SGHVS, CDR2 FQNEAQ. CDR3 DNA: TGTGCCAGCAGCTGGGCGGCGGGGGTCGGGACAGATACGCAGTATTTT. Its translation: CASSWAAGVGTDTQYF.

The chain recombines TRBV6-6 with TRBJ1-4, with TRBD1 matching 7 bases. V shed 2 bases and J 5 bases; nucleotides not matched to a gene: 2. CDR1 is MNHNY, CDR2 SVGAGI, per germline (reference sequence). There are 14 residues in the CDR3. CDR3: CASSYGRGNEKLFF. CDR3 DNA: TGTGCCAGCAGTTACGGCAGGGGGAATGAAAAACTGTTTTTT.

The rearrangement uses TRBV6-5 and TRBJ2-1; D unresolved. Trimming took 6 bases from V and 9 from J, leaving 12 bases between them. CDR3 length: 12 amino acids. The germline V gene encodes CDR1 MNHEY and CDR2 SVGAGI. CDR3 bases: TGTGCCAGCAGGACCGGATCGCGTGAGCAGTTCTTC. Amino acid sequence: CASRTGSREQFF.

This chain links TRBV27 with TRBJ1-1; 8 positions match TRBD1. This CDR3 comprises 13 residues. CDR1 and CDR2 (germline): MNHEY, SMNVEV (reference sequence). V lost 5 bases to trimming and J lost 4 bases; unmatched junction nucleotides: 3. The CDR3 sequence is CASSLGTGTEAFF. Written as DNA, the CDR3 is TGTGCCAGCAGTCTGGGGACAGGCACTGAAGCTTTCTTT.